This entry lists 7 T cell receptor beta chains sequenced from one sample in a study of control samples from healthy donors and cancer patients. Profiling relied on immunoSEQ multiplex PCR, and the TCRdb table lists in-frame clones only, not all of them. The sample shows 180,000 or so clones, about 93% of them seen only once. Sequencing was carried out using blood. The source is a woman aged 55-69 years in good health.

The chain's CDR3 is CASSSSTRNTEAFF. CDR3 sequence (DNA): TGTGCCAGCAGCTCCTCGACAAGAAACACTGAAGCTTTCTTT. The rearrangement joins TRBV9 to TRBJ1-1; D gene unclear. This CDR3 comprises 14 residues. V lost 4 bases to trimming and J lost 2 bases, with 12 bases between them. CDR1 is SGDLS and CDR2 is YYNGEE in the germline V gene.

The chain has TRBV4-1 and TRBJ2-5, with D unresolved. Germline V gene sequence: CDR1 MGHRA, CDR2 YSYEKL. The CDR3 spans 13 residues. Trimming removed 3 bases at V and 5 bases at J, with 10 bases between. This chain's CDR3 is CASSQNIRETQYF. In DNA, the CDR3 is TGCGCCAGCAGCCAGAATATTCGGGAGACCCAGTACTTC.

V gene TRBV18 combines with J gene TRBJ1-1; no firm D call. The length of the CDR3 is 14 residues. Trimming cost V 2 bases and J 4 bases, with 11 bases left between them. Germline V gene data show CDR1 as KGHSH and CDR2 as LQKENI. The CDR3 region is CASSPRHEITEAFF. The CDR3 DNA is TGTGCCAGCTCACCAAGACACGAGATCACTGAAGCTTTCTTT.

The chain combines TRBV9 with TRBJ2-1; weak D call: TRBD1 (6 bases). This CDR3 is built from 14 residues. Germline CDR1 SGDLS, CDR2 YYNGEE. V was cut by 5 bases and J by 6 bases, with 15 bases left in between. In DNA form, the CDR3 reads TGTGCCAGCAGTCCCCCTGGGGGCCCCAATGAGCAGTTCTTC. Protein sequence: CASSPPGGPNEQFF.

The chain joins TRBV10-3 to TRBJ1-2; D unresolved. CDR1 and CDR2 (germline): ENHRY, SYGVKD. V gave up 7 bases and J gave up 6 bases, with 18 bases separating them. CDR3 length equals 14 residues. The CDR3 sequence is CAITQSQVVDGYTF. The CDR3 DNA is TGTGCCATCACCCAATCCCAAGTTGTCGATGGCTACACCTTC.

The CDR3 loop is CAISRLAGGVNTGELFF. For the CDR3, the DNA is TGTGCCATCAGCCGACTAGCGGGGGGGGTTAACACCGGGGAGCTGTTTTTT. The rearrangement links TRBV10-3 to TRBJ2-2; 14 positions match TRBD2. The CDR3 length is 17 residues. Germline-derived CDR1 and CDR2 are ENHRY and SYGVKD. Trimming at V came to 6 bases and at J to 2 bases, leaving 5 bases not matched to a gene.

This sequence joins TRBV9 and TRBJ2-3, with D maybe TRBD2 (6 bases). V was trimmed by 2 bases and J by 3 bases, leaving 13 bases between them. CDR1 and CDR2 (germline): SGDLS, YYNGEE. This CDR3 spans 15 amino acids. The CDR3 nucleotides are TGTGCCAGCAGCGTCCAACTAGGGAGGACAGATACGCAGTATTTT. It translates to CASSVQLGRTDTQYF.